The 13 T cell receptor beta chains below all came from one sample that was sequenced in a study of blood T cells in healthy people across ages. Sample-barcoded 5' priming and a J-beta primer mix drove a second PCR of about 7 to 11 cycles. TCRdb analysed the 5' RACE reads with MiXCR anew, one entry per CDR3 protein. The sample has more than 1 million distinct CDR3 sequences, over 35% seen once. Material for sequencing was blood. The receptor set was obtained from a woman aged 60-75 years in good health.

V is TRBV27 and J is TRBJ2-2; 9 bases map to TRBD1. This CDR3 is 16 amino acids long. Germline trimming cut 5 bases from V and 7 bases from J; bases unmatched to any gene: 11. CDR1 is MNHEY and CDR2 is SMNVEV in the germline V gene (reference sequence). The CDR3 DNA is TGTGCCAGCAGTCAACTCGGGACAGGGAAATACGGGGAGCTGTTTTTT. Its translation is CASSQLGTGKYGELFF.

CDR3 residues: CASSFFGLAGEVLDEQYF. For the CDR3, the DNA is TGTGCCAGCAGTTTCTTCGGACTAGCGGGAGAGGTATTAGATGAGCAGTACTTC. The chain uses TRBV12-3 or TRBV12-4 and TRBJ2-5; 13 bases align to TRBD2. V dropped 3 bases and J dropped 11; count of bases not matched to a gene: 18. This CDR3 is built from 18 residues.

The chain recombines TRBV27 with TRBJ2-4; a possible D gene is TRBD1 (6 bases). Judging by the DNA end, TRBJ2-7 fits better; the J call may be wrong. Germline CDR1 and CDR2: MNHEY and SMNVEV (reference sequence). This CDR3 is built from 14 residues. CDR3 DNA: TGTGCCAGCAGTTTTCAAGACAGGACCTACGAGCAGTACTTC. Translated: CASSFQDRTYEQYF.

CDR3 amino acids: CASSRLVLDRVDEQYF. CDR3 nucleotide sequence: TGTGCCAGCAGCCGGCTAGTGCTCGACAGGGTTGACGAGCAGTACTTC. V gene TRBV4-2 combines with J gene TRBJ2-7; 7 positions match TRBD1. Germline V CDR1 and CDR2: LGHNA, YNFKEQ. Trimming removed 4 bases from V and 5 bases from J; junction bases left unmatched: 14. CDR3 length: 16 residues.

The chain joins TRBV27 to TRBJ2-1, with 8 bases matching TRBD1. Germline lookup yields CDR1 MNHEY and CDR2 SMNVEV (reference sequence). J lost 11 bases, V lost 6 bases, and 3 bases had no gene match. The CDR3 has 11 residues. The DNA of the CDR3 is TGTGCCAGCAGCTCAGGGGGCCAGCAGTTCTTC. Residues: CASSSGGQQFF.

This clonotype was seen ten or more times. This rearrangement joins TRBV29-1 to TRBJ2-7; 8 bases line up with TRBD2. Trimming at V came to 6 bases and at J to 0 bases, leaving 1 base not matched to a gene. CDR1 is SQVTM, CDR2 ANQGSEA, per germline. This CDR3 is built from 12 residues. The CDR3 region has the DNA TGCAGCGTGGGGACTAGCTCCTACGAGCAGTACTTC. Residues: CSVGTSSYEQYF.

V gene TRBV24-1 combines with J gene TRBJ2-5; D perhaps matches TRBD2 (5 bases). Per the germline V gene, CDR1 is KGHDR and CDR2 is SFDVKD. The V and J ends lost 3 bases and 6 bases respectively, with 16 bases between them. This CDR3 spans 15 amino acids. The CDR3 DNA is TGTGCCACCAGTGATCCCCGGGCTAGCAGCCAGACCCAGTACTTC. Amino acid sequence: CATSDPRASSQTQYF.

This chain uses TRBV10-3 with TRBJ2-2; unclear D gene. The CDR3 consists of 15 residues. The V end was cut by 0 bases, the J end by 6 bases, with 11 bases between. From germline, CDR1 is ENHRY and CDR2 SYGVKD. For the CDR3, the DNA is TGTGCCATCAGTGAGTCGGAGCTATTCGCCGGGGAGCTGTTTTTT. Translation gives CAISESELFAGELFF.

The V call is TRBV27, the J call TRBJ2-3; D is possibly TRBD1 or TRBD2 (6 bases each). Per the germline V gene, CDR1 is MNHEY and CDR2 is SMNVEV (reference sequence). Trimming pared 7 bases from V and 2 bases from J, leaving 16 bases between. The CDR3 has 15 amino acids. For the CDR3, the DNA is TGTGCCAGCACTGAAAGGGGGGCACACACAGATACGCAGTATTTT. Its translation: CASTERGAHTDTQYF.

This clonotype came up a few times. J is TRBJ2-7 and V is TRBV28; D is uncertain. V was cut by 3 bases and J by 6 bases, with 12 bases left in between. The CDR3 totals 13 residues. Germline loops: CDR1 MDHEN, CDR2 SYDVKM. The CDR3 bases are TGTGCCAGCAGTTTGGACCATAGTGGCGAGCAGTACTTC. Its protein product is CASSLDHSGEQYF.

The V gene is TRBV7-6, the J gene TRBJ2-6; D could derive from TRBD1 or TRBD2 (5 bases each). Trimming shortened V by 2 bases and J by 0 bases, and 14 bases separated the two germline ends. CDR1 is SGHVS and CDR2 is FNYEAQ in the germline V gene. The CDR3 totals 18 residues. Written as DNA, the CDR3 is TGTGCCAGCAGCTTACCGGGACCGCAATTCTCTGGGGCCAACGTCCTGACTTTC. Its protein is CASSLPGPQFSGANVLTF.

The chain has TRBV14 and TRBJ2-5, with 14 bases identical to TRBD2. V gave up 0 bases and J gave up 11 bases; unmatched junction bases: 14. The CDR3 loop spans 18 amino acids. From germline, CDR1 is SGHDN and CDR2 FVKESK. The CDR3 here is CASSQDPRLAGGPEEQYF. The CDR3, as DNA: TGTGCCAGCAGCCAAGATCCCAGACTAGCGGGAGGGCCAGAGGAGCAGTACTTC.

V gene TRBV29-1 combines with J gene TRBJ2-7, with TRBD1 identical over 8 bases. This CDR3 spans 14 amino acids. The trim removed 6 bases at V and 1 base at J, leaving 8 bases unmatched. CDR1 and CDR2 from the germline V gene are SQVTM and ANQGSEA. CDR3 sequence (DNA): TGCAGCGTGCCGACAGGGGCCCGTTCCTACGAGCAGTACTTC. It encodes CSVPTGARSYEQYF.